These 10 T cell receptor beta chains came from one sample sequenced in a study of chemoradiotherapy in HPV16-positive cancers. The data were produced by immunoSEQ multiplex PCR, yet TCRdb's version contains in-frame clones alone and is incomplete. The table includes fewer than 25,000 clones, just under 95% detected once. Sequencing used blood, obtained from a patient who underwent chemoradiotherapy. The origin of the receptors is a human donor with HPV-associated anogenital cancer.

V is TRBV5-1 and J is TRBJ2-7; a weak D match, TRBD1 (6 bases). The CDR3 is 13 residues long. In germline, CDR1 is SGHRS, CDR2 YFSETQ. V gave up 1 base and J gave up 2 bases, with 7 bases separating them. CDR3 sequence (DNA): TGCGCCAGCAGCTTGACAGGGACCTACGAGCAGTACTTC. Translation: CASSLTGTYEQYF.

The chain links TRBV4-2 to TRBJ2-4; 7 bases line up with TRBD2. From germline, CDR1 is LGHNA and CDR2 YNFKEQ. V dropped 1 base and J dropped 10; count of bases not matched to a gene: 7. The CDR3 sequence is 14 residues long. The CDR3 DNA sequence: TGTGCCAGCAGCCAAGCCCCGGCGGGAGCTATTCAGTACTTC. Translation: CASSQAPAGAIQYF.

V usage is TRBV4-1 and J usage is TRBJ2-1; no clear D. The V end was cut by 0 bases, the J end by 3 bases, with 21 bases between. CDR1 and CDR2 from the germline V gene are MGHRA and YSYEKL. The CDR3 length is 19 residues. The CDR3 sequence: CASSQDKARKPHYYNEQFF. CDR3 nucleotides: TGCGCCAGCAGCCAAGATAAAGCCCGAAAGCCCCACTACTACAATGAGCAGTTCTTC.

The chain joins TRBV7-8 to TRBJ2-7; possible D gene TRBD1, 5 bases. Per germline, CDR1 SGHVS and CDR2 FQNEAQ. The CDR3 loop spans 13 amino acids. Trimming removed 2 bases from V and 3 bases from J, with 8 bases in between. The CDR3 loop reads CASSLTDSYEQYF. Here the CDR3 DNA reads TGTGCCAGCAGCTTAACTGACAGCTACGAGCAGTACTTC.

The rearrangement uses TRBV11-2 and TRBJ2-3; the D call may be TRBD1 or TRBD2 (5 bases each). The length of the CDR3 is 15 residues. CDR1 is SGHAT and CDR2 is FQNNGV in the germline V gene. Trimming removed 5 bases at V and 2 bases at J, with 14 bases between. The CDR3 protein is CASSPPGPYTDTQYF. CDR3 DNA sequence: TGTGCCAGCAGCCCGCCGGGACCCTACACAGATACGCAGTATTTT.

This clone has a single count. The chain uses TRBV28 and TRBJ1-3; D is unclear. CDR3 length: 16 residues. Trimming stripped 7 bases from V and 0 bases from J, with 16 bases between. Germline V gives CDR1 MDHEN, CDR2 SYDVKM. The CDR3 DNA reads TGTGCCAGCACAGAGAGTAACGGCTTCTCTGGAAACACCATATATTTT. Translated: CASTESNGFSGNTIYF.

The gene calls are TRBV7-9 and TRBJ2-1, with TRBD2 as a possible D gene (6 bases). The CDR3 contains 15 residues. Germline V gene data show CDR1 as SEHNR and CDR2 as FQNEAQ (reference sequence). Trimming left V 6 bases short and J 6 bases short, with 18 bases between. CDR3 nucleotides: TGTGCCAGCAGGCTTGCGGGACGGGGAGGCAATGAGCAGTTCTTC. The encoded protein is CASRLAGRGGNEQFF.

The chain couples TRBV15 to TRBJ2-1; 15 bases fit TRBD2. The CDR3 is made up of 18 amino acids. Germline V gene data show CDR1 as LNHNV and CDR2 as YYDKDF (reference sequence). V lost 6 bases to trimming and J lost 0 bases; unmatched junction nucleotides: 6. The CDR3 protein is CATRGTSGGRSSYNEQFF. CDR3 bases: TGTGCCACCAGGGGGACTAGCGGGGGGCGAAGCTCCTACAATGAGCAGTTCTTC.

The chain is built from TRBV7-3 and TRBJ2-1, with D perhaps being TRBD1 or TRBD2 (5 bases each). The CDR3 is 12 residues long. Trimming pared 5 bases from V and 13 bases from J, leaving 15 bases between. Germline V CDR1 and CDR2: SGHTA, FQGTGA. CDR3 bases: TGTGCCAGCAGCCTAGGGACCTCGGACCAGTTCTTC. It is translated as CASSLGTSDQFF.

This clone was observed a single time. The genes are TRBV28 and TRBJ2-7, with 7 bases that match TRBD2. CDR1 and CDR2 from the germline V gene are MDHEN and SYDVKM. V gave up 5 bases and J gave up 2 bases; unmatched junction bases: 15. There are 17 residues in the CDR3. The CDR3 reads CASSPSARDYYTYEQYF. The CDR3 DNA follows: TGTGCCAGCAGTCCCAGCGCCCGGGACTACTACACCTACGAGCAGTACTTC. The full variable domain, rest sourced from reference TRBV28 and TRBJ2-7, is DVKVTQSSRYLVKRTGEKVFLECVQDMDHENMFWYRQDPGLGLRLIYFSYDVKMKEKGDIPEGYSVSREKKERFSLILESASTNQTSMYLCASSPSARDYYTYEQYFGPGTRLTVT.